This TCR beta chain was documented in a study of blood T cell repertoires in COVID-19 (dated by TCRdb to the early 2020s). In the study overall: Samples covering the acute and convalescent phases of COVID-19 were provided by collaborators in the United States, Italy and Spain. The prospective study material was composed of cDNA or gDNA derived from T cells, B-cell-depleted T cells, or PBMCs. The dataset comprised deeply sampled blood TCRbeta repertoires from subjects exposed to, actively infected with, or recovered from COVID-19. The repertoires were released in a freely available public database intended as a resource for research on the immune response to SARS-CoV-2. The samples were drawn from the first 160 participants of the ongoing ImmuneRACE study and from some 1,300 subjects provided by 6 global collaborators. The sample metadata nearly always contained a de-identified subject ID, COVID-19 status, age in years and sex. Where available, HLA class I and class II types were taken from metadata supplied by the sample provider and were not determined by assay-based typing.

TCRbeta CDR3 regions were amplified from genomic DNA by means of the immunoSEQ Assay, a bias-controlled multiplex PCR. In the paper's pipeline: The number of nucleated cells in each sample was estimated from the amplification of reference gene primers within the assay. To quantify the absolute abundance of each unique TCRbeta CDR3 rearrangement, sequence reads were collapsed and filtered. For each sample, productive Simpson clonality was calculated as the square root of Simpson's diversity index across productive rearrangements. TCRdb re-hosts the immuneACCESS table, in-frame sequences only. Its copies lack some clones; in the studies checked, an unresolved V gene accounts for under half of them, and the cause for the rest is not known. V and J calls and clone size are as listed in that table; D and trimming were resolved from the DNA. The sample data list under 95,000 clones, and 88% of these were observed just once. The ten largest clones add up to roughly 4.6% of the sample.

The investigation overall reported the following: Clinical and demographic metadata were provided uncurated, with the amount varying by source and participant.

With regard to this clone: The antigen it recognizes is unknown. Base qualities were left out, and no much larger clone turns up one base away.

The collaborating institutions used their own protocols to collect whole blood in K2EDTA tubes. For TCRbeta analysis, collaborator samples were shipped as frozen whole blood, as isolated PBMCs, or as DNA extracted from either sample type. Sequenced material: peripheral blood. The clonotype comes from a human donor in a cohort sampled during active COVID-19.

The nucleotide sequence reads TGTGCCAGCAGTTACTCGAGGATAAGCACTGAAGCTTTCTTT. Its product reads: CASSYSRISTEAFF. The chain couples TRBV6-5 to TRBJ1-1, with the D gene not clear enough to name. Including the terminal cysteine and phenylalanine, the CDR3 comprises 14 residues. Just CDR3 DNA is preserved here, 42 bases in frame from base 1. The germline V gene sets CDR1 to MNHEY and CDR2 to SVGAGI. A distance of 9 bases separates the germline ends of V and J, which lose 0 bases and 4 bases respectively.